One and the same sample provided the 14 T cell receptor beta chains below, sequenced in a study of blood T cell repertoires in COVID-19 (dated by TCRdb to about 2020). Preparation of the library involved the immunoSEQ multiplex PCR assay. TCRdb took this table from immuneACCESS and kept in-frame rearrangements with V and J called. Such tables lack part of the clones; where checked against another copy, unresolved V genes explain under half of the gap, and the rest is unexplained. This sample gives roughly 69,000 clones in total; 80% to 90% of them show up just once. The ten largest clones capture approximately 5.1% of the sample. The specimen was peripheral blood. Source of these receptors: a human donor in a cohort sampled during active COVID-19.

The J gene is TRBJ1-5, the V gene TRBV2; TRBD1 matches at 9 bases. Germline loops: CDR1 SNHLY, CDR2 FYNNEI. V was pared by 8 bases and J by 7 bases, with 9 bases of the junction left unmatched. CDR3 length equals 14 residues. CDR3 sequence reads: CASGEQGARQPQHF. For the CDR3, the DNA is TGTGCCAGCGGAGAACAGGGGGCTAGGCAGCCCCAGCATTTT. Supplemented by reference TRBV2 and TRBJ1-5, the full variable domain reads EPEVTQTPSHQVTQMGQEVILRCVPISNHLYFYWYRQILGQKVEFLVSFYNNEISEKSEIFDDQFSVERPDGSNFTLKIRSTKLEDSAMYFCASGEQGARQPQHFGDGTRLSIL.

The chain couples TRBV19 to TRBJ1-2; 10 bases are a match to TRBD1. Germline V gene data show CDR1 as LNHDA and CDR2 as SQIVND (reference sequence). The CDR3 loop spans 18 amino acids. V was pared by 4 bases and J by 0 bases, with 11 bases of the junction left unmatched. CDR3 region: CASSTLDRGYSSNYGYTF. The DNA of the CDR3 is TGTGCCAGTAGTACCTTGGACAGGGGGTACTCCTCTAACTATGGCTACACCTTC.

The chain is built from TRBV6-1 and TRBJ2-1, with TRBD2 matching over 7 bases. V was pared by 3 bases and J by 10 bases, with 9 bases of the junction left unmatched. The CDR3 totals 14 residues. Germline V gene data show CDR1 as MNHNS and CDR2 as SASEGT. This chain's CDR3 is CASSDGGLRGEQFF. The CDR3 DNA is TGTGCCAGCAGTGATGGGGGATTGCGGGGGGAGCAGTTCTTC.

The J gene is TRBJ2-1, the V gene TRBV14, with TRBD2 identical over 10 bases. Germline V gene sequence: CDR1 SGHDN, CDR2 FVKESK. V shed 2 bases, J shed 7 bases, and the junction held 8 bases outside the gene matches. CDR3 length equals 16 residues. The CDR3 is CASSQTAGGPGNEQFF. Written as DNA, the CDR3 is TGTGCCAGCAGCCAAACAGCGGGAGGGCCGGGAAATGAGCAGTTCTTC. Full variable domain (remainder filled in from reference TRBV14 and TRBJ2-1): EAGVTQFPSHSVIEKGQTVTLRCDPISGHDNLYWYRRVMGKEIKFLLHFVKESKQDESGMPNNRFLAERTGGTYSTLKVQPAELEDSGVYFCASSQTAGGPGNEQFFGPGTRLTVL.

The CDR3 protein is CASSLARQSLNYGYTF. The CDR3 nucleotides read TGTGCCAGCAGCTTAGCCCGACAGAGCTTGAACTATGGCTACACCTTC. The chain joins TRBV11-2 to TRBJ1-2; the D gene is possibly TRBD1 (5 bases). The CDR3 loop spans 16 amino acids. Trimming cost V 1 base and J 2 bases, with 14 bases left between them. CDR1 and CDR2 from the germline V gene are SGHAT and FQNNGV.

The rearrangement links TRBV7-6 to TRBJ2-6, with TRBD1 matching over 8 bases. CDR3 length equals 20 residues. The V segment lost 2 bases and the J segment 0 bases; nucleotides outside the gene matches: 12. The germline CDR1 and CDR2 sequences are SGHVS and FNYEAQ. This chain's CDR3 is CASSLLLRGPRNSGANVLTF. The CDR3 DNA sequence: TGTGCCAGCAGCTTACTTCTCAGGGGGCCCCGGAACTCTGGGGCCAACGTCCTGACTTTC.

The chain uses TRBV7-2 and TRBJ2-7; D is unclear. V was trimmed by 5 bases and J by 2 bases, leaving 19 bases between them. Germline V gene sequence: CDR1 SGHTA, CDR2 FQGNSA. The CDR3 covers 16 residues. In DNA form, the CDR3 reads TGTGCCAGCAGCCGGAGTTTGCCGAGACTCACCTACGAGCAGTACTTC. Its translation is CASSRSLPRLTYEQYF. Filled out from reference TRBV7-2 and TRBJ2-7, the complete variable domain reads GAGVSQSPSNKVTEKGKDVELRCDPISGHTALYWYRQSLGQGLEFLIYFQGNSAPDKSGLPSDRFSAERTGGSVSTLTIQRTQQEDSAVYLCASSRSLPRLTYEQYFGPGTRLTVT.

The chain links TRBV11-2 to TRBJ2-6; no clear D. Germline lookup yields CDR1 SGHAT and CDR2 FQNNGV. Between the trimmed V and J ends, which lost 5 bases and 4 bases, there was a span of 12 bases. This CDR3 spans 15 amino acids. The CDR3 protein is CASSITRAGANVLTF. Here the CDR3 DNA reads TGTGCCAGCAGCATCACGAGAGCCGGGGCCAACGTCCTGACTTTC.

This sequence joins TRBV5-1 and TRBJ2-7; 7 bases align to TRBD1. The CDR3 has 15 residues. Trimming cost V 1 base and J 0 bases; bases outside gene matches: 4. Germline V gives CDR1 SGHRS, CDR2 YFSETQ. The CDR3 region is CASSLKDRTSYEQYF. In DNA form, the CDR3 reads TGCGCCAGCAGCTTGAAGGACAGGACCTCCTACGAGCAGTACTTC.

The chain couples TRBV6-5 to TRBJ2-1; TRBD2 aligns across 7 bases. This CDR3 contains 14 residues. From germline, CDR1 is MNHEY and CDR2 SVGAGI. With V trimmed by 6 bases and J by 8 bases, 10 bases remained unmatched. The CDR3 nucleotides read TGTGCCAGCAGGGAGGCGGGAGTTTCAGATGAGCAGTTCTTC. Protein product: CASREAGVSDEQFF.

This chain joins TRBV7-2 and TRBJ2-7; 8 positions match TRBD1. Looked up from germline, CDR1 is SGHTA and CDR2 is FQGNSA. The CDR3 has 12 amino acids. The ends lost 4 bases at V and 6 bases at J; junction bases unmatched: 2. Here the CDR3 reads CASSYGQGEQYF. The CDR3, as DNA: TGTGCCAGCAGCTATGGACAGGGCGAGCAGTACTTC.

The CDR3 is CASSLGLAGFQETQYF. CDR3 bases: TGCGCCAGCAGCTTGGGCCTAGCGGGTTTCCAAGAGACCCAGTACTTC. The chain joins TRBV5-1 to TRBJ2-5; 8 bases map to TRBD2. The CDR3 has 16 amino acids. Germline V gene sequence: CDR1 SGHRS, CDR2 YFSETQ. Trimming removed 0 bases from V and 1 base from J; junction bases left unmatched: 5.

The CDR3 DNA is TGTGCCAGCAGTTTGTTCCGGGAGGAGCAGTACTTC. The encoded protein is CASSLFREEQYF. This chain connects TRBV12-3 or TRBV12-4 to TRBJ2-7, with D tentatively TRBD2 (6 bases). V lost 3 bases, J lost 7 bases, and 10 bases lay in between. This CDR3 spans 12 amino acids.

The chain recombines TRBV7-2 with TRBJ1-4; 8 positions match TRBD1. The J segment lost 4 bases and the V segment lost 4 bases, leaving 11 bases of the junction unmatched. CDR3 length: 17 residues. Germline-derived CDR1 and CDR2 are SGHTA and FQGNSA. The CDR3 DNA follows: TGTGCCAGCAGCTCTAGACCGGACAGGGCTATTAATGAAAAACTGTTTTTT. It is translated as CASSSRPDRAINEKLFF.